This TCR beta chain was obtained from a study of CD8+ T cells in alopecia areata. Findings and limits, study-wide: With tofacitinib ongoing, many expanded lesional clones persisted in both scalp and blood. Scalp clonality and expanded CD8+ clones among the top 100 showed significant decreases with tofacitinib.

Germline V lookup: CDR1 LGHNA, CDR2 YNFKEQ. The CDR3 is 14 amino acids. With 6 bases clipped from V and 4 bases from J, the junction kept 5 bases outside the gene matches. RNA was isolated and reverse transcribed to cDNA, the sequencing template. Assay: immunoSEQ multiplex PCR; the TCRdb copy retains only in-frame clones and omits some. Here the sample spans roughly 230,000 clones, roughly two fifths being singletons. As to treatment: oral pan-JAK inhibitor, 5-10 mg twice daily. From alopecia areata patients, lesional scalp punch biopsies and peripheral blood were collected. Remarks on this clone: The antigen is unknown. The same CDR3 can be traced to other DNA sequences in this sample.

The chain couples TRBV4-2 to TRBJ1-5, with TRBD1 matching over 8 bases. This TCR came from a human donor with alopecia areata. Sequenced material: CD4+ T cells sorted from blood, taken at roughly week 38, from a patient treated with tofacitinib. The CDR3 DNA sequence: TGTGCCAGCAGTCTCGACAGGGGAAATCAGCCCCAGCATTTT. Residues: CASSLDRGNQPQHF.